This entry lists 22 T cell receptor beta chains sequenced from one sample in a study of blood T cells in healthy people across ages. A second about 6 to 12 cycle PCR used barcoded and J-beta primers. TCRdb re-derived calls from the 5' RACE reads in MiXCR, one entry per CDR3 protein. Found here are around 1.5 million distinct CDR3 sequences, approximately 40% of them singletons; the top ten hold 7.9%. The specimen was blood. Source of these receptors: a woman between 18 and 30 years old in good health.

This sequence joins TRBV20-1 and TRBJ2-3; D gene unclear. Looked up from germline, CDR1 is DFQATT and CDR2 is SNEGSKA (reference sequence). Deletions cut 2 bases from V and 0 bases from J, with 12 bases between. This CDR3 contains 15 residues. CDR3 in amino acids: CSARSPESSTDTQYF. CDR3 DNA sequence: TGCAGTGCTAGATCCCCCGAATCTAGCACAGATACGCAGTATTTT.

The chain is built from TRBV24-1 and TRBJ2-3; possible D gene TRBD1, 5 bases. CDR3 length equals 15 residues. V was shortened by 4 bases and J by 4 bases, with 14 bases between the two germline ends. Germline V CDR1 and CDR2: KGHDR, SFDVKD. For the CDR3, the DNA is TGTGCCACCAGTGACGACAGTCGTCCGGCAGATACGCAGTATTTT. Translated, it gives CATSDDSRPADTQYF.

The chain links TRBV7-9 to TRBJ1-6; D gene uncertain. Trimming removed 5 bases at V and 8 bases at J, with 4 bases between. The CDR3 sequence is 11 residues long. CDR1 and CDR2 (germline): SEHNR, FQNEAQ (reference sequence). Here the CDR3 reads CASSRDSPLHF. The CDR3, as DNA: TGTGCCAGCAGCCGAGATTCACCCCTCCACTTT. The full variable domain, rest sourced from reference TRBV7-9 and TRBJ1-6, is DTGVSQNPRHKITKRGQNVTFRCDPISEHNRLYWYRQTLGQGPEFLTYFQNEAQLEKSRLLSDRFSAERPKGSFSTLEIQRTEQGDSAMYLCASSRDSPLHFGNGTRLTVT.

A few counts support this clonotype. As DNA, the CDR3 is TGTGCCATCAGATTGGGACACCCCTACGAGCAGTACTTC. Translated: CAIRLGHPYEQYF. The chain joins TRBV10-3 to TRBJ2-7; the D gene is possibly TRBD1 (6 bases). From germline, CDR1 is ENHRY and CDR2 SYGVKD. With 6 bases removed from V and 2 bases from J, the gap between germline ends came to 11 bases. CDR3 size: 13 residues.

This clonotype has a handful of counts. The rearrangement links TRBV5-1 to TRBJ2-7; D is uncertain. V was cut by 2 bases and J by 7 bases, with 19 bases left in between. Germline V gene lookup returns CDR1 SGHRS and CDR2 YFSETQ. This CDR3 comprises 15 residues. The CDR3 DNA follows: TGCGCCAGCAGCTTAGCAGGCCAACCCTACAATGAGCAGTACTTC. Protein sequence: CASSLAGQPYNEQYF.

The chain couples TRBV7-9 to TRBJ2-7; TRBD1 matches 10 bases. The CDR3 is made up of 15 amino acids. With V trimmed by 8 bases and J by 1 base, 8 bases remained unmatched. Germline-derived CDR1 and CDR2 are SEHNR and FQNEAQ (reference sequence). As DNA, the CDR3 is TGTGCCAGCGGCTGGGGGACAGGGGTGTCCTACGAGCAGTACTTC. This encodes CASGWGTGVSYEQYF.

The chain joins TRBV20-1 to TRBJ1-4; 7 bases match TRBD1. From germline, CDR1 is DFQATT and CDR2 SNEGSKA (reference sequence). This CDR3 is 16 amino acids long. V gave up 1 base and J gave up 0 bases; unmatched junction bases: 5. The CDR3: CSARGRTGATNEKLFF. In DNA, the CDR3 is TGCAGTGCTAGAGGTCGGACAGGTGCAACTAATGAAAAACTGTTTTTT.

This clonotype was detected ten times or more. This chain uses TRBV25-1 with TRBJ2-7; 9 bases line up with TRBD1. Germline V lookup: CDR1 MGHDK, CDR2 SYGVNS. With 3 bases clipped from V and 2 bases from J, the junction kept 2 bases outside the gene matches. The length of the CDR3 is 14 residues. CDR3 protein: CASSETGGTYEQYF. CDR3 sequence (DNA): TGTGCCAGCAGTGAGACAGGGGGAACCTACGAGCAGTACTTC.

The chain couples TRBV7-6 to TRBJ2-1; TRBD2 might be the D (5 bases). This CDR3 region has 16 residues. Between the trimmed V and J ends, which lost 4 bases and 4 bases, there was a span of 17 bases. Germline assignment: CDR1 SGHVS and CDR2 FNYEAQ. CDR3 amino acids: CASSSRRTEAYNEQFF. CDR3 nucleotides: TGTGCCAGCAGCTCCAGAAGGACGGAGGCATACAATGAGCAGTTCTTC.

The chain employs TRBV24-1 and TRBJ1-2; D possibly corresponds to TRBD1 (5 bases). The V end lost 0 bases, the J end lost 4 bases, and 8 bases lay between the germline ends. The CDR3 covers 14 residues. Germline CDR1 and CDR2: KGHDR and SFDVKD. The CDR3 spells CATSDLEGAYGYTF. In nucleotides, the CDR3 is TGTGCCACCAGTGATTTGGAAGGGGCCTATGGCTACACCTTC.

The V gene is TRBV10-3, the J gene TRBJ2-1; the match to TRBD2 covers 7 bases. The junction had 12 bases not matched to a gene; V was cut back by 6 bases and J by 4 bases. The germline gives CDR1 ENHRY, CDR2 SYGVKD. CDR3 length: 16 residues. CDR3 loop: CAISPAGDGRYNEQFF. The CDR3 DNA sequence: TGTGCCATCAGCCCGGCGGGGGACGGAAGGTACAATGAGCAGTTCTTC.

Note on this clonotype: A much larger clone differs from this one at a single base, so this may be a read error. The CDR3 DNA reads as TGTGCCGGCAGCCCCAACGGATACACAGATACGCAGTATTTT. Amino acids: CAGSPNGYTDTQYF. This chain links TRBV11-2 with TRBJ2-3; D not certain. The CDR3 is 14 residues long. Germline V gene lookup returns CDR1 SGHAT and CDR2 FQNNGV.

The V gene is TRBV20-1, the J gene TRBJ1-1; 7 nucleotides match TRBD1. V lost 5 bases and J lost 6; bases outside the gene matches: 9. The CDR3 runs 13 residues. Germline assignment: CDR1 DFQATT and CDR2 SNEGSKA (reference sequence). The CDR3 nucleotides read TGCAGTGCTCCGGGACAGCTTAACGCTGAAGCTTTCTTT. Translation: CSAPGQLNAEAFF.

Only a few counts were recorded for this clonotype. The rearrangement uses TRBV24-1 and TRBJ2-1, with 11 nucleotides matching TRBD2. CDR1 is KGHDR, CDR2 SFDVKD, per germline. The CDR3 is 16 amino acids. Unmatched junction bases numbered 9, after V lost 5 bases and J lost 7 bases. The CDR3 reads CATSASLAGGRNEQFF. Here the CDR3 DNA reads TGTGCCACCAGTGCCTCCTTAGCGGGAGGGAGGAATGAGCAGTTCTTC.

J is TRBJ1-2 and V is TRBV5-1, with D perhaps matching TRBD1 (6 bases). CDR3 length equals 14 residues. Germline loops: CDR1 SGHRS, CDR2 YFSETQ. Trimming pared 1 base from V and 4 bases from J, leaving 11 bases between. The CDR3 DNA follows: TGCGCCAGCAGCTTGACAGGGTACGGCTATGGCTACACCTTC. The encoded protein is CASSLTGYGYGYTF.

The CDR3 DNA reads as TGCGCCAGCAGCTTAGCAGAAACCTATAATTCACCCCTCCACTTT. Translated: CASSLAETYNSPLHF. The chain joins TRBV5-1 to TRBJ1-6; D is ambiguous. The germline CDR1 and CDR2 sequences are SGHRS and YFSETQ. The length of the CDR3 is 15 residues. Trimming took off 2 bases at V and 2 bases at J, with 8 bases between the two ends.

This clonotype was seen a handful of times. J is TRBJ2-3 and V is TRBV6-5; 9 bases match TRBD1. The V gene end was trimmed by 2 bases and the J gene end by 2 bases; junction bases not matched to a gene: 8. The CDR3 runs 17 residues. Germline assignment: CDR1 MNHEY and CDR2 SVGAGI. The CDR3 spells CASSYGAGQGHTDTQYF. CDR3 coding DNA: TGTGCCAGCAGTTACGGGGCCGGACAGGGGCACACAGATACGCAGTATTTT.

V is TRBV7-9 and J is TRBJ1-1; D not resolved. CDR3 length equals 10 residues. V lost 3 bases to trimming and J lost 10 bases, with 6 bases between them. Germline V gene lookup returns CDR1 SEHNR and CDR2 FQNEAQ (reference sequence). The CDR3: CASSLGGAFF. The CDR3 DNA reads as TGTGCCAGCAGCTTGGGTGGAGCTTTCTTT.

This chain joins TRBV5-1 and TRBJ2-3, with D maybe TRBD2 (5 bases). The germline V gene has CDR1 SGHRS and CDR2 YFSETQ. Trimming removed 0 bases at V and 2 bases at J, with 16 bases between. The CDR3 is 17 amino acids. CDR3 DNA: TGCGCCAGCAGCTTGGGAGGTGGCGGAGGCTTCACAGATACGCAGTATTTT. Encoded protein: CASSLGGGGGFTDTQYF.

Concerning this clonotype: Since a much larger clone is just one base distant, this may be a read error. The V and J genes are TRBV29-1 and TRBJ2-3, with D possibly TRBD2 on 5 matching bases. CDR1 and CDR2 (germline): SQVTM, ANQGSEA. The CDR3 contains 12 residues. This CDR3 is CSAESGPGTQYF. Here the CDR3 DNA reads TGCAGCGCTGAAAGCGGTCCTGGTACGCAGTATTTT.

This clonotype showed up just a few times. V is TRBV2 and J is TRBJ2-5; 11 bases map to TRBD2. The CDR3 runs to 16 residues. Trimming removed 3 bases from V and 3 bases from J; junction bases left unmatched: 6. From germline, CDR1 is SNHLY and CDR2 FYNNEI. The CDR3 nucleotides are TGTGCCAGCAGTGATTTCGGGACTAGCGGTAAAGAGACCCAGTACTTC. Translated, it gives CASSDFGTSGKETQYF.

This clonotype was seen only once. Relative to the germline gene, one junction end is altered; a read error may explain this. The chain uses TRBV7-2 and TRBJ2-1; 10 nucleotides line up with TRBD2. Germline V lookup: CDR1 SGHTA, CDR2 FQGNSA. The CDR3 length is 17 residues. The CDR3 sequence: CASSSYIAGGAYNEQLF. CDR3 DNA: TGTGCCAGCAGCTCCTATATAGCGGGAGGCGCCTACAATGAGCAGTTATTC.